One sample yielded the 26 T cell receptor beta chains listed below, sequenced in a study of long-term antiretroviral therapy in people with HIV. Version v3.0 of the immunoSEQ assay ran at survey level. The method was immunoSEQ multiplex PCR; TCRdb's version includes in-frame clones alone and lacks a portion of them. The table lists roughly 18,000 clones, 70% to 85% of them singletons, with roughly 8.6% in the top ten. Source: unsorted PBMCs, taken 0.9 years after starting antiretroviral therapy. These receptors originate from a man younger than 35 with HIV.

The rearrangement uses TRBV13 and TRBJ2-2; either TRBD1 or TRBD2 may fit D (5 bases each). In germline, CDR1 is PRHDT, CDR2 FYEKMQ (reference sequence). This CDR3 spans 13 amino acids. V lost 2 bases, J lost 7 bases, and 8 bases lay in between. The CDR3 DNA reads TGTGCCAGCAGCTTACAGGGAGTCGGGGAGCTGTTTTTT. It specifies CASSLQGVGELFF. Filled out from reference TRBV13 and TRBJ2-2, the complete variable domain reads AAGVIQSPRHLIKEKRETATLKCYPIPRHDTVYWYQQGPGQDPQFLISFYEKMQSDKGSIPDRFSAQQFSDYHSELNMSSLELGDSALYFCASSLQGVGELFFGEGSRLTVL.

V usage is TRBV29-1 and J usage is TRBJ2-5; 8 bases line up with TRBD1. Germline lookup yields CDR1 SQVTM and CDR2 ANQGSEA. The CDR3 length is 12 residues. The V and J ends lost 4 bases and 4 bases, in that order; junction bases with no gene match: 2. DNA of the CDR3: TGCAGCGTTGCAGGACAGGGAGAGACCCAGTACTTC. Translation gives CSVAGQGETQYF. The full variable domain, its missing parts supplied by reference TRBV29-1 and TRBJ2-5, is SAVISQKPSRDICQRGTSLTIQCQVDSQVTMMFWYRQQPGQSLTLIATANQGSEATYESGFVIDKFPISRPNLTFSTLTVSNMSPEDSSIYLCSVAGQGETQYFGPGTRLLVL.

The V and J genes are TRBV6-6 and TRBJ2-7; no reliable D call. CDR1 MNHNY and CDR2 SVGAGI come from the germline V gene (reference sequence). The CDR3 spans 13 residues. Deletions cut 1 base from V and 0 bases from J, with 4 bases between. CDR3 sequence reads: CASSYYDSYEQYV. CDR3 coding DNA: TGTGCCAGCAGTTACTATGACTCCTACGAGCAGTACGTC.

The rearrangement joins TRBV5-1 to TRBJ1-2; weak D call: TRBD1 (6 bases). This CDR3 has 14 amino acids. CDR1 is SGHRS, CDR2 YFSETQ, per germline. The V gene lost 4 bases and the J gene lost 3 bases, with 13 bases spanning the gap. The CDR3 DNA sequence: TGCGCCAGCAGCCCTGACCCAGGGGACTATGGCTACACCTTC. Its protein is CASSPDPGDYGYTF.

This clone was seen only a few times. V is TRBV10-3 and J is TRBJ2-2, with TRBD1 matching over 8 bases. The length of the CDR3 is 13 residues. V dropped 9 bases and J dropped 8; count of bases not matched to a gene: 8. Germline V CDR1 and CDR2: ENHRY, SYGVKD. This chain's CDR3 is CAIRQGATGELFF. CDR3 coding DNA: TGTGCCATTCGTCAGGGGGCTACGGGGGAGCTGTTTTTT.

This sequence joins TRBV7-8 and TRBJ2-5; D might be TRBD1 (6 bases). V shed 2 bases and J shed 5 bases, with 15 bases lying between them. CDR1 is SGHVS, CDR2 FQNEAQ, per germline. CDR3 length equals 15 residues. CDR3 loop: CASSLIHRVSETQYF. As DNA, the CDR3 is TGTGCCAGCAGCTTAATCCACAGGGTCAGTGAGACCCAGTACTTC.

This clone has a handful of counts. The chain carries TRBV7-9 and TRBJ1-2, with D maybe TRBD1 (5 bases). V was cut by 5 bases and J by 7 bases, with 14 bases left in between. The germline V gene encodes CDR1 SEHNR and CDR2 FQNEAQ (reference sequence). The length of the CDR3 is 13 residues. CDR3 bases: TGTGCCAGCAGCCCCCCCGGGGCTTCTGGCTACACCTTC. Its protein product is CASSPPGASGYTF.

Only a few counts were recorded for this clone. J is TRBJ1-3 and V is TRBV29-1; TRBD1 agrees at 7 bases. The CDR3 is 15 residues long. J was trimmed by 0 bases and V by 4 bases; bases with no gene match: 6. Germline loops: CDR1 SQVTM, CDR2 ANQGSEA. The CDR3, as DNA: TGCAGCGTTGGGAGACAGGGAGACTCTGGAAACACCATATATTTT. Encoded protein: CSVGRQGDSGNTIYF.

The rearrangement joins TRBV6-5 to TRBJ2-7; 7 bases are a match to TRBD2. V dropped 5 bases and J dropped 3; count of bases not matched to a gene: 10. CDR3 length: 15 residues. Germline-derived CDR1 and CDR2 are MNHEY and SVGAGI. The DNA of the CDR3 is TGTGCCAGCAGTCACGGGGCGGGGGACCACTACGAGCAGTACTTC. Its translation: CASSHGAGDHYEQYF.

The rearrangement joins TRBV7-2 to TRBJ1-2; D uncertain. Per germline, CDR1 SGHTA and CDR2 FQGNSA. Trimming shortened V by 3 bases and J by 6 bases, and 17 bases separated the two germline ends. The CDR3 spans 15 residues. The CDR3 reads CASSFEGFSIDGYTF. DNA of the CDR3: TGTGCCAGCAGCTTCGAGGGCTTTTCCATCGATGGCTACACCTTC.

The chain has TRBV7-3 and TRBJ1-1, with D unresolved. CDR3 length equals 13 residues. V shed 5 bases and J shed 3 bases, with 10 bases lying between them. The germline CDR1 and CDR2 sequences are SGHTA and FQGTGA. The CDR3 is CASSAWGYTEAFF. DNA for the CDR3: TGTGCCAGCAGCGCCTGGGGATACACTGAAGCTTTCTTT.

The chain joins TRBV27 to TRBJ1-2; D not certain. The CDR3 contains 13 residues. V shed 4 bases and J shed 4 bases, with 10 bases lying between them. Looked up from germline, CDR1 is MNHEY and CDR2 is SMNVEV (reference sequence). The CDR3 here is CASSSDAGYGYTF. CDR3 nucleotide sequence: TGTGCCAGCAGTTCGGACGCTGGCTATGGCTACACCTTC.

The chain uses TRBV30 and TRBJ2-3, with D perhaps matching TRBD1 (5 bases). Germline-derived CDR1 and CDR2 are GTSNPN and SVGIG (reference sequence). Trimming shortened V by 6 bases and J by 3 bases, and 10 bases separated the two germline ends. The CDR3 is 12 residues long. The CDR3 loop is CACTGRTDTQYF. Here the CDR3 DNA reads TGTGCCTGTACAGGAAGGACAGATACGCAGTATTTT.

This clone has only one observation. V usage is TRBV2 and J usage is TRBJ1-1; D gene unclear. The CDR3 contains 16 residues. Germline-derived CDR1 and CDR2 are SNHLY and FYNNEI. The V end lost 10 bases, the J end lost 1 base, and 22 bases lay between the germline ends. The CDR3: CATKLGEGYTNTEAFF. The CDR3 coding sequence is TGTGCCACAAAGCTAGGAGAAGGGTATACGAACACTGAAGCTTTCTTT. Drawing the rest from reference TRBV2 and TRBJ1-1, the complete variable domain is EPEVTQTPSHQVTQMGQEVILRCVPISNHLYFYWYRQILGQKVEFLVSFYNNEISEKSEIFDDQFSVERPDGSNFTLKIRSTKLEDSAMYFCATKLGEGYTNTEAFFGQGTRLTVV.

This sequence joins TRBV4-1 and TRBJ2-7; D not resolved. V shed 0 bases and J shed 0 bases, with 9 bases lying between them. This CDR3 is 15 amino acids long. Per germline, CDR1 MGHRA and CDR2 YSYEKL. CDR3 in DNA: TGCGCCAGCAGCCAAGACGAACAGAGCTCCTACGAGCAGTACGTC. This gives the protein CASSQDEQSSYEQYV.

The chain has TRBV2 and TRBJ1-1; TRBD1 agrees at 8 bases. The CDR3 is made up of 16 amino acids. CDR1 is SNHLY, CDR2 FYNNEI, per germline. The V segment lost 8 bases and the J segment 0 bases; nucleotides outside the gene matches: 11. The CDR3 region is CASPRRDRSMNTEAFF. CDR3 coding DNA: TGTGCCAGCCCGCGGAGGGACAGGTCGATGAACACTGAAGCTTTCTTT.

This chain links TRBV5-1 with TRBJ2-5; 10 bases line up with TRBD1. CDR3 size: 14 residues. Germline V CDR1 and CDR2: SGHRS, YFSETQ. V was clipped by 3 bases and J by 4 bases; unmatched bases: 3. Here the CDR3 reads CASSSGQGGETQYF. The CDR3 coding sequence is TGCGCCAGCAGCTCCGGACAGGGGGGAGAGACCCAGTACTTC. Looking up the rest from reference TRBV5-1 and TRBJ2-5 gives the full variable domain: KAGVTQTPRYLIKTRGQQVTLSCSPISGHRSVSWYQQTPGQGLQFLFEYFSETQRNKGNFPGRFSGRQFSNSRSEMNVSTLELGDSALYLCASSSGQGGETQYFGPGTRLLVL.

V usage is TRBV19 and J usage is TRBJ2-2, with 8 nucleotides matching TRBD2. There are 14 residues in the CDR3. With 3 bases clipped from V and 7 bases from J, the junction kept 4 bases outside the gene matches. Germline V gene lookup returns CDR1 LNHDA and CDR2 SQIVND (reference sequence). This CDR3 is CASSIKRGNGELFF. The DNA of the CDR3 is TGTGCCAGTAGTATTAAGCGGGGGAACGGGGAGCTGTTTTTT.

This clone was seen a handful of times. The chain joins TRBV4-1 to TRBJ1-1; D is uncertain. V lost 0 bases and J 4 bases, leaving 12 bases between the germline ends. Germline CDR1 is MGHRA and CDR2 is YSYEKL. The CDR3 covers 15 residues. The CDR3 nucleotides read TGCGCCAGCAGCCAAGAAGTTCCTGGGCTCACTGAAGCTTTCTTT. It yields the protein CASSQEVPGLTEAFF.

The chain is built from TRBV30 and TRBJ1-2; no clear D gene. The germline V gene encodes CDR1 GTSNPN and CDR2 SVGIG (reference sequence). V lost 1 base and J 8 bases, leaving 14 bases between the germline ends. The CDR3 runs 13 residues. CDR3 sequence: CAWSAGNQGGYTF. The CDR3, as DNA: TGTGCCTGGAGTGCGGGGAACCAAGGAGGCTACACCTTC.

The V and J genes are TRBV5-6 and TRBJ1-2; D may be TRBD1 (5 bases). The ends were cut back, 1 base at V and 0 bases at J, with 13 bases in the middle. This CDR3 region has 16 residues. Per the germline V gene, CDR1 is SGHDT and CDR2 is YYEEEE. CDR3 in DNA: TGTGCCAGCAGCTTGAGAGAAGAGGGGCCTAACTATGGCTACACCTTC. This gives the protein CASSLREEGPNYGYTF.

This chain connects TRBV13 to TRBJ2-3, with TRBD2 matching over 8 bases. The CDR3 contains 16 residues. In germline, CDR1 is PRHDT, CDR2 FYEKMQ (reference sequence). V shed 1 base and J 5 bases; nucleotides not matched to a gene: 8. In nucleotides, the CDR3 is TGTGCCAGCAGCTTAGACAGGGTAGCGGGGAGAGATACGCAGTATTTT. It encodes CASSLDRVAGRDTQYF.

The CDR3 bases are TGTGCCAGTTGCCGGGACTATAGAGGGGAGACCCAGTACTTC. Residues: CASCRDYRGETQYF. The V call is TRBV6-5, the J call TRBJ2-5, with 7 bases identical to TRBD2. V lost 9 bases to trimming and J lost 5 bases; unmatched junction nucleotides: 12. Germline CDR1 and CDR2: MNHEY and SVGAGI. CDR3 length: 14 residues.

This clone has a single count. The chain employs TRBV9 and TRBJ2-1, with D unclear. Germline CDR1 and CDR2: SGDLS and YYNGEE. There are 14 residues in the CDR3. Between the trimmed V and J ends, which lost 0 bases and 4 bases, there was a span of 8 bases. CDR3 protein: CASSVATEYNEQFF. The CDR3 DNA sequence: TGTGCCAGCAGCGTAGCTACAGAATACAATGAGCAGTTCTTC.

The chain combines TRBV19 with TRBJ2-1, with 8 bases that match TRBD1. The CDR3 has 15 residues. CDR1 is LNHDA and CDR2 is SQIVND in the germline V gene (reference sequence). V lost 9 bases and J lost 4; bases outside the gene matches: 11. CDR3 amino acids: CASVDRALPYNEQFF. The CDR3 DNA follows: TGTGCCAGCGTGGACAGGGCCCTACCTTACAATGAGCAGTTCTTC. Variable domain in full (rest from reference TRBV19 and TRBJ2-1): DGGITQSPKYLFRKEGQNVTLSCEQNLNHDAMYWYRQDPGQGLRLIYYSQIVNDFQKGDIAEGYSVSREKKESFPLTVTSAQKNPTAFYLCASVDRALPYNEQFFGPGTRLTVL.

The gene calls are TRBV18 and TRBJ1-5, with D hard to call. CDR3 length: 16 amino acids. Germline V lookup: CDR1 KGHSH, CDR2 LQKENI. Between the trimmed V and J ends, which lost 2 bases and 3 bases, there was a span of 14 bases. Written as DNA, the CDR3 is TGTGCCAGCTCACCAATGGGAATTGGTAACAATCAGCCCCAGCATTTT. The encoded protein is CASSPMGIGNNQPQHF.